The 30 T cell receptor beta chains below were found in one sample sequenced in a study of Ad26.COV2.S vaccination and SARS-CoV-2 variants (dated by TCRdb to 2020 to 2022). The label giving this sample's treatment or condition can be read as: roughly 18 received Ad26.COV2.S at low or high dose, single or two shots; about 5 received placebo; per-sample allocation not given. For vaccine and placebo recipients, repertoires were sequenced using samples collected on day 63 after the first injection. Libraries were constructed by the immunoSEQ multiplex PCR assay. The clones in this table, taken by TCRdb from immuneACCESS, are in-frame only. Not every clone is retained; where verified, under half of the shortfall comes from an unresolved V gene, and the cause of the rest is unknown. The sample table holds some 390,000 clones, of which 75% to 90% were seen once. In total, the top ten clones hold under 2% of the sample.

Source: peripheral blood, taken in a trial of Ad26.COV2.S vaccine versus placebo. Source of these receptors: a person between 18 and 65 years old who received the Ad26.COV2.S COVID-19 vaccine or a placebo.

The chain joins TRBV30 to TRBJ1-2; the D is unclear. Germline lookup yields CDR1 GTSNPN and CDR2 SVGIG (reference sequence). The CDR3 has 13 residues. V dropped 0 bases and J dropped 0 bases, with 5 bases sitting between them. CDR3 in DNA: TGTGCCTGGAGTGTACAGTCTAACTATGGCTACACCTTC. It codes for CAWSVQSNYGYTF.

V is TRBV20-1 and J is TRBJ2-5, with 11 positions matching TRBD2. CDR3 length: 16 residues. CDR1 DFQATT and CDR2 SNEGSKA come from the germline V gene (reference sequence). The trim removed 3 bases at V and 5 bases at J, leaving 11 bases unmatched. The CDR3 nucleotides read TGCAGTGCTAGTCCCCTCACTAGCGGGGGCGGGGAGACCCAGTACTTC. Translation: CSASPLTSGGGETQYF.

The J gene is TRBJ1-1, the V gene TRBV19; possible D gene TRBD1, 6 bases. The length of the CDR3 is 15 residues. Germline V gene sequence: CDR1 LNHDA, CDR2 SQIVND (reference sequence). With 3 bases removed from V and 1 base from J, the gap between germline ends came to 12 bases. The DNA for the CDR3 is TGTGCCAGTAGTATGCTAGACAGGCCGAACACTGAAGCTTTCTTT. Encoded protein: CASSMLDRPNTEAFF.

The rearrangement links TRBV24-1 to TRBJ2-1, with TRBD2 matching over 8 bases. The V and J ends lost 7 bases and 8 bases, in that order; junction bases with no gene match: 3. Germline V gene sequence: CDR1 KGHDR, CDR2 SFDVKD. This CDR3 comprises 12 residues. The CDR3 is CATSREGDEQFF. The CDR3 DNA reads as TGTGCCACCAGCCGGGAGGGGGATGAGCAGTTCTTC.

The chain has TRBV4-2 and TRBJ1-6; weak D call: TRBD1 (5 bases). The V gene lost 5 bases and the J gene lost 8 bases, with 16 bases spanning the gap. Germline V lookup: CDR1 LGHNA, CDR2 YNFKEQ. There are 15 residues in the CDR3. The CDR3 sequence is CASSDSGTDYSPLHF. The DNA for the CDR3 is TGTGCCAGCAGCGACAGTGGGACTGATTATTCACCCCTCCACTTT.

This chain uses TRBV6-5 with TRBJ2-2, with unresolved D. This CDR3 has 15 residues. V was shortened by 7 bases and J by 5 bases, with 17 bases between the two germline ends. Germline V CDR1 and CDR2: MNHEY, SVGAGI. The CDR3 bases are TGTGCCAGCATCGGCCCACGGGTGTGGACCGGGGAGCTGTTTTTT. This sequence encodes CASIGPRVWTGELFF.

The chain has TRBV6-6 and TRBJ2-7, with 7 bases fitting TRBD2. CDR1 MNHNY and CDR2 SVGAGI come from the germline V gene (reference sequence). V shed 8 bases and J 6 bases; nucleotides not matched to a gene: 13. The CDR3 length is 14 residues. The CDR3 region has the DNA TGTGCCAGCCGAGCGCTAGCGGCCACCTCCGAGCAGTACTTC. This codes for CASRALAATSEQYF.

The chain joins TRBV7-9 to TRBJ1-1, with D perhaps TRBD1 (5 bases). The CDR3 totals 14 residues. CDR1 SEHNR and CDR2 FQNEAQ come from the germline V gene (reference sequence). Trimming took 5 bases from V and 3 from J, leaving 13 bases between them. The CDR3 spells CASSPPGADTEAFF. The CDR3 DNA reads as TGTGCCAGCAGCCCCCCCGGGGCGGACACTGAAGCTTTCTTT.

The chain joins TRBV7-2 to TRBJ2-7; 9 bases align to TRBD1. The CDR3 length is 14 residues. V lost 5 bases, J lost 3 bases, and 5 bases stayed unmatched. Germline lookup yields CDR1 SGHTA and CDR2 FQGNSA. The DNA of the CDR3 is TGTGCCAGCAGCGAACAGGGGGCGCGCTACGAGCAGTACTTC. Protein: CASSEQGARYEQYF.

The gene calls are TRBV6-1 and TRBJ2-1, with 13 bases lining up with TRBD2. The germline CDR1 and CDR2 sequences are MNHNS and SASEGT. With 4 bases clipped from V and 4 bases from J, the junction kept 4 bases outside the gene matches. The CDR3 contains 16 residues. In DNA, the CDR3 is TGTGCCAGCAGTGGGACTAGCGGGAGAGTATACAATGAGCAGTTCTTC. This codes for CASSGTSGRVYNEQFF.

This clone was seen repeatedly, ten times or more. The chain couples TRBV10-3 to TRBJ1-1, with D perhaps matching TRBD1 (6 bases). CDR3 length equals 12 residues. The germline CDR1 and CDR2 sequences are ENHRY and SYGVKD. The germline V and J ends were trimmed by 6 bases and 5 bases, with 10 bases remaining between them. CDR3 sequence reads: CAIRQGGTEAFF. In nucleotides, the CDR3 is TGTGCCATCAGACAGGGAGGGACTGAAGCTTTCTTT.

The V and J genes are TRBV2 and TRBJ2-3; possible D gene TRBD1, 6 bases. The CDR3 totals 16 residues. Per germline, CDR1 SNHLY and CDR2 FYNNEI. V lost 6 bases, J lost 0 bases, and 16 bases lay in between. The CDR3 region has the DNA TGTGCCAGCAGCCTACAGGGAACGAGTAGCACAGATACGCAGTATTTT. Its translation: CASSLQGTSSTDTQYF.

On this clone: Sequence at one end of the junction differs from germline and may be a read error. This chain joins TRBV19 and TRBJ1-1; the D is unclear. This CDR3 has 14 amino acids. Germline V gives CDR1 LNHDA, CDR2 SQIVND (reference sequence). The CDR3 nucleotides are TGTGCCAGTAGTATAGAGCAAGGGAACGCTGAAGCTTTCTTT. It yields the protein CASSIEQGNAEAFF. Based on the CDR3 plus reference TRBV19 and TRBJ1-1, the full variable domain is DGGITQSPKYLFRKEGQNVTLSCEQNLNHDAMYWYRQDPGQGLRLIYYSQIVNDFQKGDIAEGYSVSREKKESFPLTVTSAQKNPTAFYLCASSIEQGNAEAFFGQGTRLTVV.

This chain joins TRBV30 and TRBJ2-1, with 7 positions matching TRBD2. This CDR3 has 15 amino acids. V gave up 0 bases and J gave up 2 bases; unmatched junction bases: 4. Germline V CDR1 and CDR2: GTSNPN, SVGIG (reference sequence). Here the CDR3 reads CAWSVSSGTYNEQFF. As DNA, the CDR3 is TGTGCCTGGAGTGTCTCTAGCGGTACCTACAATGAGCAGTTCTTC.

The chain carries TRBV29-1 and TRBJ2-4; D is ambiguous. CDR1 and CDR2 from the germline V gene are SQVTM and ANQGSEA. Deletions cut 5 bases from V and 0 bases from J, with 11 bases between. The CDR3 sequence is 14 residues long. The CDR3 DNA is TGCAGCGTTACAGATCAGCTAGCCAAAAACATTCAGTACTTC. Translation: CSVTDQLAKNIQYF.

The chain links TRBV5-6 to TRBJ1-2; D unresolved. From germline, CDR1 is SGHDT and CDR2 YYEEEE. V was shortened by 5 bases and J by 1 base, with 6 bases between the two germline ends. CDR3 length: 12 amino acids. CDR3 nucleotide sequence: TGTGCCAGCAGGGGAGGTAACTATGGCTACACCTTC. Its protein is CASRGGNYGYTF.

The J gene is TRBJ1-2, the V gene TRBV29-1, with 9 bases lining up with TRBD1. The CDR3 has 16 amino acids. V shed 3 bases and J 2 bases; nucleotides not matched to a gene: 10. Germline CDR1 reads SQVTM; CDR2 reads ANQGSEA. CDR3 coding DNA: TGCAGCGTTGATAAAGTGGACAGGGGAATGAACTATGGCTACACCTTC. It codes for CSVDKVDRGMNYGYTF.

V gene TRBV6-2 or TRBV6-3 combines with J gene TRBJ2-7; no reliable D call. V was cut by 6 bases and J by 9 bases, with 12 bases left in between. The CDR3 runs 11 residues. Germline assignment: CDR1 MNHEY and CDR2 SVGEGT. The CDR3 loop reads CASSQTWGQYF. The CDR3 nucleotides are TGTGCCAGCAGCCAGACATGGGGGCAGTACTTC.

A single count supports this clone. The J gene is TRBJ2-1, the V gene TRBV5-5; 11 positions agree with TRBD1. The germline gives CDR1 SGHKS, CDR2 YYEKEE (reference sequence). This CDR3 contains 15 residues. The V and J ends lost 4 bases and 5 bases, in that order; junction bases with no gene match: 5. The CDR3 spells CASSLGQGAHNEQFF. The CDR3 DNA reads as TGTGCCAGCAGCCTCGGACAGGGGGCCCACAATGAGCAGTTCTTC.

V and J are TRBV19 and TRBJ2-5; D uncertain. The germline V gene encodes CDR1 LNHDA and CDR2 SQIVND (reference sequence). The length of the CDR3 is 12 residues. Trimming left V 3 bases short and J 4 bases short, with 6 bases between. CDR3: CASSMVGETQYF. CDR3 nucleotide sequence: TGTGCCAGTAGTATGGTGGGAGAGACCCAGTACTTC.

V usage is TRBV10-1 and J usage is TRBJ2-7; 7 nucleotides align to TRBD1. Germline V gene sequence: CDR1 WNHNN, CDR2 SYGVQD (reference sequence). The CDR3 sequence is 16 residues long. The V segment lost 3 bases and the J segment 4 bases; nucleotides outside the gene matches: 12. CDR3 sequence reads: CASSDRQGIVPYEQYF. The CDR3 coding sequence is TGCGCCAGCAGTGATAGACAGGGTATTGTTCCGTACGAGCAGTACTTC.

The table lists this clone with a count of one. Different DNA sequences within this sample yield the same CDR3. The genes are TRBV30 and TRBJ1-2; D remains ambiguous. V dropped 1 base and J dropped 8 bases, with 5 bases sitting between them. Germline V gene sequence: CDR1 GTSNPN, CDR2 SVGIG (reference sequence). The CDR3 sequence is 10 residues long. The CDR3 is CAWSGEGYTF. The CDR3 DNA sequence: TGTGCCTGGAGTGGGGAAGGCTACACCTTC.

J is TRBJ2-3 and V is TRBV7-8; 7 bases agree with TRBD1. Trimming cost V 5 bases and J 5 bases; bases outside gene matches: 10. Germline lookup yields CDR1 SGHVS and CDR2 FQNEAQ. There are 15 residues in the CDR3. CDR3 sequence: CASSPGTDSRDTQYF. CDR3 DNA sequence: TGTGCCAGCAGCCCAGGGACAGACTCACGAGATACGCAGTATTTT. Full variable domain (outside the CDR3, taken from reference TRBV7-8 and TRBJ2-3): GAGVSQSPRYKVAKRGQDVALRCDPISGHVSLFWYQQALGQGPEFLTYFQNEAQLDKSGLPSDRFFAERPEGSVSTLKIQRTQQEDSAVYLCASSPGTDSRDTQYFGPGTRLTVL.

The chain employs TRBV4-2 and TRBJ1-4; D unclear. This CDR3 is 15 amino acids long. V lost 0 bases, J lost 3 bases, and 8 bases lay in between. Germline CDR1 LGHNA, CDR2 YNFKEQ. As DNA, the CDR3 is TGTGCCAGCAGCCAAGATAGACGTCCTAATGAAAAACTGTTTTTT. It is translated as CASSQDRRPNEKLFF.

The CDR3 DNA sequence: TGTGCCAGTAGTAGGACGGGGAGCAATCAGCCCCAGCATTTT. Protein: CASSRTGSNQPQHF. This chain joins TRBV19 and TRBJ1-5; D remains ambiguous. This CDR3 has 14 residues. V lost 4 bases and J lost 1, with 8 bases in between. CDR1 is LNHDA and CDR2 is SQIVND in the germline V gene (reference sequence). The entire variable domain, with the rest obtained from reference TRBV19 and TRBJ1-5, is as follows: DGGITQSPKYLFRKEGQNVTLSCEQNLNHDAMYWYRQDPGQGLRLIYYSQIVNDFQKGDIAEGYSVSREKKESFPLTVTSAQKNPTAFYLCASSRTGSNQPQHFGDGTRLSIL.

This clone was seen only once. Here the CDR3 DNA reads TGTGCCTGGAGTGTGGGGGCGAACACTGAAGCTTTCTTT. This translates into CAWSVGANTEAFF. The gene calls are TRBV30 and TRBJ1-1; perhaps TRBD1 as D (6 bases). Looked up from germline, CDR1 is GTSNPN and CDR2 is SVGIG (reference sequence). Trimming removed 0 bases from V and 1 base from J, with 6 bases in between. This CDR3 comprises 13 residues.

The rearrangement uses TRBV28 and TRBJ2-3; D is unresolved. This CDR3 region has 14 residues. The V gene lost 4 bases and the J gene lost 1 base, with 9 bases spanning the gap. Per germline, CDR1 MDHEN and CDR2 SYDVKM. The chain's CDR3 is CASSSTIRTDTQYF. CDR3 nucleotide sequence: TGTGCCAGCAGTTCGACCATCCGCACAGATACGCAGTATTTT.

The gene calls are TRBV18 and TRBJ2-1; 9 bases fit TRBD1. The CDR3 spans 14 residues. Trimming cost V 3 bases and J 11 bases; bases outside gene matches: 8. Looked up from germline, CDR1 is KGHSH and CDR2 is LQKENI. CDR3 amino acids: CASSPAGQGNQQFF. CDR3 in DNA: TGTGCCAGCTCACCTGCGGGACAGGGTAATCAGCAGTTCTTC.

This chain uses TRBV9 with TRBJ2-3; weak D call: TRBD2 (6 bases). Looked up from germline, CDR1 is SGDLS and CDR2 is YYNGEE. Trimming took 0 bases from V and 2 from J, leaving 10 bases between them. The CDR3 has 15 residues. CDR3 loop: CASSVEGRDTDTQYF. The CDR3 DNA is TGTGCCAGCAGCGTAGAGGGGCGGGACACAGATACGCAGTATTTT.

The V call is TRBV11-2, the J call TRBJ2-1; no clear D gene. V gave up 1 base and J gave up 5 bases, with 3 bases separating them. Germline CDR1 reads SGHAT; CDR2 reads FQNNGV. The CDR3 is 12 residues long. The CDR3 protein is CASSLVDNEQFF. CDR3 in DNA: TGTGCCAGCAGCTTAGTAGACAATGAGCAGTTCTTC.